Shown below are 17 T cell receptor beta chains from a single sample sequenced in a study of CD8+CD57+ T cells in acquired aplastic anemia (dated by TCRdb to 2016 to 2019). The instrument was an Illumina HiSeq 2000. Genomic DNA was used as template for profiling of TCR beta VDJ combinations and CDR3 sequences. Clones were called with MiXCR by TCRdb after fastp trimmed the public reads at Q25, and only in-frame beta chains were retained. Each entry is one CDR3 protein sequence, shown with its most common DNA and genes. The sample profile shows about 180,000 distinct CDR3 sequences; around half of them were found once. 2.9% of the sample goes to the ten largest clones. Sequencing input: sorted CD4+, CD8+, or CD8+CD57+ T cells (not recorded which) from PBMCs. These receptor sequences come from a human donor in good health.

V gene TRBV5-6 combines with J gene TRBJ1-5; 8 bases map to TRBD1. CDR3 length equals 16 residues. Trimming removed 1 base from V and 1 base from J; junction bases left unmatched: 4. CDR1 is SGHDT, CDR2 YYEEEE, per germline. The DNA of the CDR3 is TGTGCCAGCAGCTTGCGACAGGGGATAAGCAATCAGCCCCAGCATTTT. The encoded protein is CASSLRQGISNQPQHF. The full variable domain, in which reference TRBV5-6 and TRBJ1-5 provide the parts outside the CDR3, is DAGVTQSPTHLIKTRGQQVTLRCSPKSGHDTVSWYQQALGQGPQFIFQYYEEEERQRGNFPDRFSGHQFPNYSSELNVNALLLGDSALYLCASSLRQGISNQPQHFGDGTRLSIL.

This clonotype was counted between two and nine times. A much larger clone lies a single base off, so this may be a read error. The chain uses TRBV20-1 and TRBJ2-3; 7 positions agree with TRBD2. The germline V gene has CDR1 DFQATT and CDR2 SNEGSKA (reference sequence). The CDR3 spans 15 residues. CDR3 protein: CSASRAGERTGTQYF. CDR3 coding DNA: TGCAGTGCTAGTCGCGCGGGAGAGAGAACAGGTACGCAGTATTTT.

This clonotype showed up many times. The V call is TRBV7-3, the J call TRBJ2-7; D is perhaps TRBD2 (6 bases). The germline V and J ends were trimmed by 1 base and 4 bases, with 14 bases remaining between them. Germline V gives CDR1 SGHTA, CDR2 FQGTGA. The CDR3 consists of 15 residues. CDR3 sequence (DNA): TGTGCCAGCAGCTTAAGTAGTGGCGGGGCGTACGAGCAGTACTTC. Amino acid sequence: CASSLSSGGAYEQYF.

This clonotype was observed a handful of times. The chain is built from TRBV2 and TRBJ1-2; D remains unclear. In germline, CDR1 is SNHLY, CDR2 FYNNEI. V was pared by 2 bases and J by 0 bases, with 10 bases between. This CDR3 comprises 15 residues. CDR3 DNA sequence: TGTGCCAGCAGTGAAACCAGGCGTTCTAACTATGGCTACACCTTC. The encoded protein is CASSETRRSNYGYTF.

This chain uses TRBV25-1 with TRBJ1-5; 7 nucleotides line up with TRBD1. V was clipped by 8 bases and J by 1 base; unmatched bases: 14. The CDR3 totals 17 residues. The germline CDR1 and CDR2 sequences are MGHDK and SYGVNS. CDR3 nucleotides: TGTGCCAGCGTTGCCGGGACAGAATCTTTAAGCAATCAGCCCCAGCATTTT. This codes for CASVAGTESLSNQPQHF.

To note about this clonotype: Relative to the germline gene, one junction end is altered; a read error may explain this. The genes are TRBV20-1 and TRBJ1-3; D ambiguous. The CDR3 loop spans 14 amino acids. In germline, CDR1 is DFQATT, CDR2 SNEGSKA (reference sequence). CDR3 coding DNA: TGCAGTGCTAGAGGTCTCCTCTCTGGAAACACCATACATTTT. This sequence encodes CSARGLLSGNTIHF.

The CDR3, as DNA: TGCGGTCACTACCAACAAGAGACCCAGTACTTC. Residues: CGHYQQETQYF. This chain links TRBV20-1 with TRBJ2-5; no clear D gene. There are 11 residues in the CDR3. Germline V gene lookup returns CDR1 DFQATT and CDR2 SNEGSKA (reference sequence).

In its sample, this clonotype was seen a few times. This sequence joins TRBV7-2 and TRBJ2-2; D remains ambiguous. Germline V gene lookup returns CDR1 SGHTA and CDR2 FQGNSA. The CDR3 loop spans 14 amino acids. Trimming cost V 5 bases and J 6 bases, with 13 bases left between them. DNA of the CDR3: TGTGCCAGCAGCCAAGTATTGGGGTCCGGGGAGCTGTTTTTT. Translated, it gives CASSQVLGSGELFF.

This clonotype was found many times. The genes are TRBV19 and TRBJ1-2; unclear D gene. This CDR3 comprises 13 residues. Trimming left V 6 bases short and J 2 bases short, with 10 bases between. Germline V lookup: CDR1 LNHDA, CDR2 SQIVND (reference sequence). CDR3 nucleotide sequence: TGTGCCAGTAGGATCCCCGGGAACTATGGCTACACCTTC. Encoded protein: CASRIPGNYGYTF.

This clonotype was picked up a small number of times. The V gene is TRBV11-2, the J gene TRBJ2-2; either TRBD1 or TRBD2 may supply D (6 bases each). Germline V gives CDR1 SGHAT, CDR2 FQNNGV. Trimming cost V 3 bases and J 6 bases, with 17 bases left between them. CDR3 length: 16 residues. The CDR3 spells CASSFFRGRGSGELFF. The CDR3 DNA sequence: TGTGCCAGCAGCTTTTTCCGGGGGCGGGGATCCGGGGAGCTGTTTTTT.

This clonotype occurred once. The J gene is TRBJ1-5, the V gene TRBV20-1; the D gene is possibly TRBD1 (5 bases). V was shortened by 5 bases and J by 0 bases, with 14 bases between the two germline ends. The CDR3 loop spans 15 amino acids. Germline V gene lookup returns CDR1 DFQATT and CDR2 SNEGSKA (reference sequence). CDR3 sequence reads: CSAVLGGISNQPQHF. CDR3 nucleotides: TGCAGTGCTGTGTTGGGGGGGATTAGCAATCAGCCCCAGCATTTT.

The J gene is TRBJ1-1, the V gene TRBV20-1, with D uncertain. CDR1 and CDR2 (germline): DFQATT, SNEGSKA (reference sequence). The CDR3 length is 15 residues. Trimming took 5 bases from V and 3 from J, leaving 19 bases between them. This CDR3 is CSAPAAGILDTEAFF. DNA of the CDR3: TGCAGTGCTCCCGCTGCCGGGATCCTTGACACTGAAGCTTTCTTT.

This chain uses TRBV30 with TRBJ2-7, with D perhaps matching TRBD2 (5 bases). The CDR3 contains 13 residues. V shed 0 bases and J shed 5 bases, with 11 bases lying between them. Germline CDR1 is GTSNPN and CDR2 is SVGIG (reference sequence). The CDR3 DNA sequence: TGTGCCTGGAGTGTTTCGGGGTCCGACGAGCAGTACTTC. Translation: CAWSVSGSDEQYF.

In this sample, this clonotype turned up once. J is TRBJ2-7 and V is TRBV19; D call uncertain. This CDR3 spans 14 amino acids. Germline V gene lookup returns CDR1 LNHDA and CDR2 SQIVND (reference sequence). V dropped 8 bases and J dropped 2 bases, with 16 bases sitting between them. CDR3: CASHTRRPTYEQYF. CDR3 DNA: TGTGCCAGTCATACAAGGAGACCGACCTACGAGCAGTACTTC.

The V and J genes are TRBV25-1 and TRBJ2-7, with 9 bases that match TRBD2. The CDR3 has 14 residues. The germline V gene has CDR1 MGHDK and CDR2 SYGVNS. With V trimmed by 3 bases and J by 3 bases, 3 bases remained unmatched. The CDR3 coding sequence is TGTGCCAGCAGTGACAGCGGGAGGAGCTACGAGCAGTACTTC. Amino acids: CASSDSGRSYEQYF.

This clonotype was found many times. The chain has TRBV28 and TRBJ2-5; perhaps TRBD2 as D (6 bases). Germline CDR1 MDHEN, CDR2 SYDVKM. The CDR3 totals 15 residues. V shed 6 bases and J shed 7 bases, with 21 bases lying between them. Written as DNA, the CDR3 is TGTGCCAGCAGCACCGACACGGGAGTCCGGGGGACCCAGTACTTC. Its translation is CASSTDTGVRGTQYF.

This clonotype was recorded many times. This chain connects TRBV7-6 to TRBJ2-1; TRBD2 matches at 7 bases. The CDR3 totals 16 residues. Per the germline V gene, CDR1 is SGHVS and CDR2 is FNYEAQ. Unmatched junction bases numbered 14, after V lost 6 bases and J lost 6 bases. The CDR3 protein is CASSTRGGSLGNEQFF. In DNA, the CDR3 is TGTGCCAGCAGTACGAGGGGAGGGAGTTTGGGCAATGAGCAGTTCTTC. Filled out from reference TRBV7-6 and TRBJ2-1, the complete variable domain reads GAGVSQSPRYKVTKRGQDVALRCDPISGHVSLYWYRQALGQGPEFLTYFNYEAQQDKSGLPNDRFSAERPEGSISTLTIQRTEQRDSAMYRCASSTRGGSLGNEQFFGPGTRLTVL.